This entry describes one T cell receptor beta chain. This record comes from a study of shared clonotypes between healthy human individuals. Trimming stripped 6 bases from V and 3 bases from J, with 6 bases between. The CDR3 has 12 amino acids. CDR1 MDHEN and CDR2 SYDVKM come from the germline V gene. Clones were sequenced by immunoSEQ multiplex PCR, and TCRdb holds only the in-frame ones, with some missing. The sample includes about 2.3 million clones, 85% to 95% of them seen just once. Sequenced sample: naive CD4+ T cells from PBMCs. Subset: CD45RA+ positively selected. The V and J genes are TRBV28 and TRBJ1-3; no definite D call. The origin of this receptor is a man aged 18-30 years in good health. Some clones in this sample may be carry-over from other donors' samples. The CDR3 loop is CASRYGGNTIYF. The DNA of the CDR3 is TGTGCCAGCAGGTACGGTGGAAACACCATATATTTT.